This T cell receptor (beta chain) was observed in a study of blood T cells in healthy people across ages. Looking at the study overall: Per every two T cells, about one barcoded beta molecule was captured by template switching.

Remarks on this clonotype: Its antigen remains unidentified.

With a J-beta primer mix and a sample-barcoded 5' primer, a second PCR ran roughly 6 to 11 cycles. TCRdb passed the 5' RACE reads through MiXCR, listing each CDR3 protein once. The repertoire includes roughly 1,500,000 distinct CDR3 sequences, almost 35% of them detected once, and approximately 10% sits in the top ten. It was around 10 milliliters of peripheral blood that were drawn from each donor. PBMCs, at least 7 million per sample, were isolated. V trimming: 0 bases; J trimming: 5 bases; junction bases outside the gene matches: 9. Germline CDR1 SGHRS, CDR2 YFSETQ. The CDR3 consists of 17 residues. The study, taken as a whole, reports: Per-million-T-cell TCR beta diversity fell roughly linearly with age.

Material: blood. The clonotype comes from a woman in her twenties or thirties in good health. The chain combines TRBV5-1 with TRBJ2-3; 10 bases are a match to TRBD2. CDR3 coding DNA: TGCGCCAGCAGCTTGGTGGCTAGCGGGAGAATTGGAGATACGCAGTATTTT. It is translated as CASSLVASGRIGDTQYF.